The TCR beta chain under discussion was sequenced for a study of neurological immune-mediated disorders. This clonotype was found many times. What it recognizes is unknown. TCRdb re-analysed the 5' RACE reads in MiXCR, keeping a single row per CDR3 protein. The table records roughly 48,000 distinct CDR3 sequences, over 9.5% of them present only once. Whole-study results and caveats: There were no CDR3 amino acid sequences shared by expanded clones across subjects, a result suggesting private repertoires in all groups.

Regarding time point: longitudinal time-point 3. The unsorted libraries were generated from a total of 2 million PBMCs, which had been stored in RNAlater at -80 C. What was sequenced was PBMCs. This sequence was found in a male donor with HTLV-1-associated myelopathy (HAM/TSP).

CDR3 residues: CSASPGQGQETQYF. CDR3 nucleotide sequence: TGCAGTGCTAGCCCGGGACAGGGCCAAGAGACCCAGTACTTC. This chain joins TRBV20-1 and TRBJ2-5, with 9 bases matching TRBD1. This CDR3 has 14 residues. CDR1 and CDR2 from the germline V gene are DFQATT and SNEGSKA (reference sequence). V lost 3 bases to trimming and J lost 1 base; unmatched junction nucleotides: 3.